The sample holds one count of the clone carrying this T cell receptor beta chain. Its cognate antigen is unknown. The assay was immunoSEQ multiplex PCR, and TCRdb's table has in-frame clones only and misses some. The sample consists of around 71,000 clones, around 96% of them appearing once. The sample comes from a study of cytomegalovirus exposure and HLA in healthy donors. The donors formed part of the approximately 120-subject validation cohort, distinct from the roughly 600-subject first cohort. CDR1 MNHEY and CDR2 SVGAGI come from the germline V gene. V was trimmed by 4 bases and J by 9 bases, leaving 13 bases between them. This CDR3 has 13 residues. Study-level points and caveats: Rare TCR sequences dominated, though some public TCRs recurred in many donors. Confirmation in vitro established that three CMV-associated chains were specific for CMV antigens. The listing of about 150 TCR beta chains classed them as cytomegalovirus-associated.

Sequenced material: PBMCs. The clonotype originates from a man aged 18 to 30 in good health and CMV-seropositive. This chain connects TRBV6-5 to TRBJ1-3; no reliable D call. The CDR3 protein is CASSFDPAGTIYF. In nucleotides, the CDR3 is TGTGCCAGCAGTTTCGACCCGGCGGGCACCATATATTTT.